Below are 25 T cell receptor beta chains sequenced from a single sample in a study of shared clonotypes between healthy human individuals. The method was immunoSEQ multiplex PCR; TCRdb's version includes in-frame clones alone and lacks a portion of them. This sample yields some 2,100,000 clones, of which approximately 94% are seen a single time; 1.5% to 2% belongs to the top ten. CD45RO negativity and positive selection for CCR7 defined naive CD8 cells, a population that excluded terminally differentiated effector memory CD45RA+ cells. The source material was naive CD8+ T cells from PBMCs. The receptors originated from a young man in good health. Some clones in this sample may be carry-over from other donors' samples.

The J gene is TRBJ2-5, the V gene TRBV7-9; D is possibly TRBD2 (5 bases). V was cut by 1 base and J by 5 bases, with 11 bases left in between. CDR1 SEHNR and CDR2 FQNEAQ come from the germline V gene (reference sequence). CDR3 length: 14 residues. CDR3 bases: TGTGCCAGCAGCTTAGGGGAGTCCCGGGAGACCCAGTACTTC. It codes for CASSLGESRETQYF.

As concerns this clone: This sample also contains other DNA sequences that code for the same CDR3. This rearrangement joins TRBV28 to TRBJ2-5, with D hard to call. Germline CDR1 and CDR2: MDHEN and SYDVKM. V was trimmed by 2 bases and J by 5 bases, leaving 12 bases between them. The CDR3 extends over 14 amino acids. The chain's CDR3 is CASSLTPGPETQYF. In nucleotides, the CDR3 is TGTGCCAGCAGTTTAACACCGGGTCCGGAGACCCAGTACTTC.

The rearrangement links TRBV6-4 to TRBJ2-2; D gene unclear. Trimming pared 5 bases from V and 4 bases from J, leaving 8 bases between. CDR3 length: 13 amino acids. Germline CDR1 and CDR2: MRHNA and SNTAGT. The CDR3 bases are TGTGCCAGCAGTCCGGACCCCACCGGGGAGCTGTTTTTT. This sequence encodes CASSPDPTGELFF.

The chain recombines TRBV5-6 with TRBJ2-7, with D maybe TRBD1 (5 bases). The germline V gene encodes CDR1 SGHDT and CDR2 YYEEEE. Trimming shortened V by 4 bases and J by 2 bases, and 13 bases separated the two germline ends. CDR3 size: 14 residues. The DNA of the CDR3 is TGTGCCAGCAGCGAGTTAGGGGAAGCCTACGAGCAGTACTTC. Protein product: CASSELGEAYEQYF.

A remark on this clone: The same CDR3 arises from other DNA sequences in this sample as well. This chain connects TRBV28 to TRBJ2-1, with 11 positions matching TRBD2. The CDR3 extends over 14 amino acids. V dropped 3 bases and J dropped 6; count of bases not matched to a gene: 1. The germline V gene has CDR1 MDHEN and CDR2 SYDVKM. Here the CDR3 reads CASSFGTSGNEQFF. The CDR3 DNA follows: TGTGCCAGCAGTTTCGGGACTAGCGGCAATGAGCAGTTCTTC.

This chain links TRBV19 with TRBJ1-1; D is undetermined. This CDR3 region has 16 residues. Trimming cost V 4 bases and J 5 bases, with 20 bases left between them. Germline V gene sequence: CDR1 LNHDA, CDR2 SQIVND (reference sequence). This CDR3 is CASSTREESANTEAFF. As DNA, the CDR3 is TGTGCCAGTAGTACCCGCGAGGAATCGGCGAATACTGAAGCTTTCTTT.

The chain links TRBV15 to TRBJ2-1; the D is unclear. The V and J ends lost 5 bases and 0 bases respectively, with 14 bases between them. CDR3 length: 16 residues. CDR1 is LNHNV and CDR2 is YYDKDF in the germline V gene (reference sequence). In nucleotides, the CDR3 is TGTGCCACCAGCCTAGGGCGGAGCCCCTCCTACAATGAGCAGTTCTTC. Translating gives CATSLGRSPSYNEQFF.

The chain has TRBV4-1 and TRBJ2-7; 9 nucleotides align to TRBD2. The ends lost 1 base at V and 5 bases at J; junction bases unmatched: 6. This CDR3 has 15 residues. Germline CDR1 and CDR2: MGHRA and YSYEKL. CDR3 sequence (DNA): TGCGCCAGCAGCCAAGGTAGCGGGAGTATGAACGAGCAGTACTTC. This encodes CASSQGSGSMNEQYF.

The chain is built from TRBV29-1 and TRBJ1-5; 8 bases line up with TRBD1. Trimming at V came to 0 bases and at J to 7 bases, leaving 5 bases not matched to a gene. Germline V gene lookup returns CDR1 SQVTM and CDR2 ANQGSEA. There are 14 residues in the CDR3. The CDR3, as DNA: TGCAGCGTTGAAGATGGACAGGGAGAACAGCCCCAGCATTTT. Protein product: CSVEDGQGEQPQHF.

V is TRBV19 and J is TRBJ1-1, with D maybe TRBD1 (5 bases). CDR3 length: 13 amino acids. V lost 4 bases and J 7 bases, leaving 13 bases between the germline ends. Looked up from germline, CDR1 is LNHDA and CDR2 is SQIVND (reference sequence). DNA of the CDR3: TGTGCCAGTAGTACCCTGACAGATTTTGAAGCTTTCTTT. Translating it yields CASSTLTDFEAFF.

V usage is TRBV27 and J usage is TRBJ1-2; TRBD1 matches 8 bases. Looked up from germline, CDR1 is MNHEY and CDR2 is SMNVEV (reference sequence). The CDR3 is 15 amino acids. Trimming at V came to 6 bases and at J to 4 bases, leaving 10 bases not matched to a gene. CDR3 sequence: CASRGGQGLTYGYTF. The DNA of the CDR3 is TGTGCCAGCAGGGGCGGACAGGGCTTAACCTATGGCTACACCTTC.

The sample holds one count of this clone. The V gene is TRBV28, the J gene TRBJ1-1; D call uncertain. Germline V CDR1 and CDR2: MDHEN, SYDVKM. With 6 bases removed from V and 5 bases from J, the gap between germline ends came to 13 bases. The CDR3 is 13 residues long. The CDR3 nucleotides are TGTGCCAGCAGCCCCGAAGGGAATACTGAAGCTTTCTTT. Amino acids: CASSPEGNTEAFF.

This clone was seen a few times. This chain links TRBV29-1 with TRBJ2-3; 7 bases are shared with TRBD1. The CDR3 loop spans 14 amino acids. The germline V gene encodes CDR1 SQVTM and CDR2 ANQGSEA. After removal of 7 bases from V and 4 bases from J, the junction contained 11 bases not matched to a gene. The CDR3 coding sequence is TGCAGCGCCCGTGGAACAGGGGCGTCAGATACGCAGTATTTT. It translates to CSARGTGASDTQYF.

CDR3 residues: CASSLGVRGALIDKLFF. The CDR3 DNA is TGTGCCAGCAGTCTGGGGGTTCGGGGGGCCCTGATCGACAAACTGTTTTTT. The rearrangement joins TRBV27 to TRBJ1-4; TRBD1 is a possible D gene (6 bases). Germline V lookup: CDR1 MNHEY, CDR2 SMNVEV (reference sequence). V lost 5 bases and J 11 bases, leaving 27 bases between the germline ends. This CDR3 has 17 amino acids. Together with reference TRBV27 and TRBJ1-4, the CDR3 gives the full variable domain: EAQVTQNPRYLITVTGKKLTVTCSQNMNHEYMSWYRQDPGLGLRQIYYSMNVEVTDKGDVPEGYKVSRKEKRNFPLILESPSPNQTSLYFCASSLGVRGALIDKLFFGSGTQLSVL.

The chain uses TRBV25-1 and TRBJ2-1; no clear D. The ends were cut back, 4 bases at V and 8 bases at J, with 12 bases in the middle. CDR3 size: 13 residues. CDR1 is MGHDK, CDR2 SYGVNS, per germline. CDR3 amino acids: CASSVAFIDEQFF. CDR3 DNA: TGTGCCAGCAGTGTTGCGTTTATCGATGAGCAGTTCTTC.

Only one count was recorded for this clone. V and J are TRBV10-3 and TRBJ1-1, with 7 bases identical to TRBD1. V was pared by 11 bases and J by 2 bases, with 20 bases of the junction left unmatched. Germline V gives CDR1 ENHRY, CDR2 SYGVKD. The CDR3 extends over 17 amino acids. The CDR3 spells CAAQQTPQGGHNTEAFF. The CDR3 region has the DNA TGTGCCGCACAGCAGACTCCCCAGGGGGGGCATAACACTGAAGCTTTCTTT.

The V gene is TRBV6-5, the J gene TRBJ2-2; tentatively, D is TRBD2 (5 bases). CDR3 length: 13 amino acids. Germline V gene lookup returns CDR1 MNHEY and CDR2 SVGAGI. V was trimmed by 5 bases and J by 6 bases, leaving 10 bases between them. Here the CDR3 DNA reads TGTGCCAGCAGTCAGGAGAGGGCCGGGGAGCTGTTTTTT. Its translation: CASSQERAGELFF.

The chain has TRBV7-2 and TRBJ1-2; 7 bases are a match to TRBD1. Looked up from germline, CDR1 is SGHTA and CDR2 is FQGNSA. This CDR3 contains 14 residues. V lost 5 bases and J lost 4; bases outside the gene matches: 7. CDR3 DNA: TGTGCCAGCAGCCCACTGGACAGGAGCTATGGCTACACCTTC. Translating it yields CASSPLDRSYGYTF.

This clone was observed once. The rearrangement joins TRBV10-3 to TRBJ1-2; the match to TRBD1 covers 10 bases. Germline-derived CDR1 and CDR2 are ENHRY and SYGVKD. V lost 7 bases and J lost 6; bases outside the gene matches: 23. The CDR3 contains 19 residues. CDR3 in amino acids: CAINDPGALTGGWSNGYTF. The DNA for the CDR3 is TGTGCCATCAATGACCCTGGAGCGCTGACAGGGGGCTGGTCGAATGGCTACACCTTC.

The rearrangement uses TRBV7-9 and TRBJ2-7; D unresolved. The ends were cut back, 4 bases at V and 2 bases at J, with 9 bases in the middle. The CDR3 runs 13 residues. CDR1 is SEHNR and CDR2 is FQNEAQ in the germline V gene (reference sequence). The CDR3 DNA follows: TGTGCCAGCAGCTCTCTGAGTCCCTACGAGCAGTACTTC. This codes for CASSSLSPYEQYF.

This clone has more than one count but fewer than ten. CDR3 nucleotide sequence: TGTGCCAGCAGCTTAGAGATGGGGGAGGAAGCTTTCTTT. It specifies CASSLEMGEEAFF. This chain connects TRBV13 to TRBJ1-1, with D possibly TRBD1 on 5 matching bases. CDR1 and CDR2 from the germline V gene are PRHDT and FYEKMQ (reference sequence). Trimming shortened V by 1 base and J by 8 bases, and 11 bases separated the two germline ends. The CDR3 runs 13 residues.

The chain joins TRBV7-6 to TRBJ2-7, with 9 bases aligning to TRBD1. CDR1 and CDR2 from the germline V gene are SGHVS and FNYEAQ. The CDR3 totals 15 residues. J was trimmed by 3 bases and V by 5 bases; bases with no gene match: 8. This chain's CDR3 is CASSNTGQGRYEQYF. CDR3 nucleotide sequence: TGTGCCAGCAGCAACACGGGACAGGGCCGCTACGAGCAGTACTTC.

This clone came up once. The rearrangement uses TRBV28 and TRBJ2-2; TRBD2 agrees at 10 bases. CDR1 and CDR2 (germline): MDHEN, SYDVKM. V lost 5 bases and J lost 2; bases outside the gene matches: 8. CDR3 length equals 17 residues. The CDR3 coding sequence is TGTGCCAGCAGTGGGACTAGCGTACTCCGAAACACCGGGGAGCTGTTTTTT. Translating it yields CASSGTSVLRNTGELFF.

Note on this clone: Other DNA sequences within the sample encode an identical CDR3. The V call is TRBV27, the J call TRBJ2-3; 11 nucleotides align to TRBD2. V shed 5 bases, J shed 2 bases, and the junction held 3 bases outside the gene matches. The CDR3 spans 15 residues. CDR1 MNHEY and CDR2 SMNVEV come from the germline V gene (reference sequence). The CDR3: CASSPGLADTDTQYF. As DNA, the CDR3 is TGTGCCAGCAGTCCGGGACTAGCGGACACAGATACGCAGTATTTT.

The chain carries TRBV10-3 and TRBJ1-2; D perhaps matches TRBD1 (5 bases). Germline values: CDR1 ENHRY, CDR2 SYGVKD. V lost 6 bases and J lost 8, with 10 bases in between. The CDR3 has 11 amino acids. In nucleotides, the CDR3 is TGTGCCATCAGGACAGCGCGGGGCTACACCTTC. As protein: CAIRTARGYTF.